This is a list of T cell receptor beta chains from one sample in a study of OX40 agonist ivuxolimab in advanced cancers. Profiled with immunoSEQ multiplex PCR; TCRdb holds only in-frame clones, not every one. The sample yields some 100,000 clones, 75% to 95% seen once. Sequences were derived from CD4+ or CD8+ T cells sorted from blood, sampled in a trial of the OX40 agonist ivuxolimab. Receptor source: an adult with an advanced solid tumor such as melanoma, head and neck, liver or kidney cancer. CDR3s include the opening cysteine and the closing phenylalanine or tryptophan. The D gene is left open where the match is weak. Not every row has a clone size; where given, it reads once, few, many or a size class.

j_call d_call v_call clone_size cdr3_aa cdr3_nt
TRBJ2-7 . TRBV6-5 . CASSQGLEQYF TGTGCCAGCAGCCAAGGGCTCGAGCAGTACTTC
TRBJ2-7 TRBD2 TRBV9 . CASSVESGRAYEQYF TGTGCCAGCAGCGTAGAGAGCGGGAGGGCCTACGAGCAGTACTTC
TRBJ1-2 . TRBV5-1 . CASSLASGNRGSTF TGCGCCAGCAGCTTGGCCTCGGGAAACCGAGGGAGCACCTTC
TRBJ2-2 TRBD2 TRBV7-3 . CASSFSGTAGELFF TGTGCCAGCAGCTTTAGCGGGACCGCCGGGGAGCTGTTTTTT
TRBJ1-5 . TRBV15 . CATSRERSHRINQPQHF TGTGCCACCAGCAGAGAACGGTCCCATCGGATCAATCAGCCCCAGCATTTT
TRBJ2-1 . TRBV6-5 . CASSVRAGEQFF TGTGCCAGCTCTGTACGGGCGGGTGAGCAGTTCTTC
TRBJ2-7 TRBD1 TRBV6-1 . CASSAGGVFREQYF TGTGCCAGCAGTGCAGGGGGTGTGTTTCGGGAGCAGTACTTC
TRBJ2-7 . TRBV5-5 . CASSLTGAREQYF TGTGCCAGCAGCTTGACGGGAGCTCGAGAGCAGTACTTC
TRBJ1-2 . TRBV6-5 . CASSPRTSHGYTF TGTGCCAGCAGTCCGCGCACGTCCCATGGCTACACCTTC
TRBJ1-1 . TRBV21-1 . CASSKEEVGGENTEAFF TGTGCCAGCAGCAAAGAGGAGGTGGGGGGCGAGAACACTGAAGCTTTCTTT
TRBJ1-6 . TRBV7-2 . CASSLRIRDSVFNSPLHF TGTGCCAGCAGCTTAAGAATCCGGGACTCCGTCTTCAATTCACCCCTCCACTTT
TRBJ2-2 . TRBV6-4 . CASSWQGTGELFF TGTGCCAGCAGTTGGCAGGGCACCGGGGAGCTGTTTTTT
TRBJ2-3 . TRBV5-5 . CASSVAGRDTQYF TGTGCCAGCAGCGTGGCAGGGAGGGATACGCAGTATTTT
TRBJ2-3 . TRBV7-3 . CASSWSGLSTDTQYF TGTGCCAGCAGCTGGAGCGGACTCAGCACAGATACGCAGTATTTT
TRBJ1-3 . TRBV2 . CASRDSRTGNTIYF TGTGCCAGCAGGGACAGCCGAACTGGAAACACCATATATTTT
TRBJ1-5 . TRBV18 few CASSPGGGNQPQHF TGTGCCAGCTCACCCGGGGGGGGCAATCAGCCCCAGCATTTT
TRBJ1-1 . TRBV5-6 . CASSLIGGAQDTEAFF TGTGCCAGCAGCTTGATAGGGGGGGCGCAGGACACTGAAGCTTTCTTT
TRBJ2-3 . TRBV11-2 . CASSRFDTQYF TGTGCCAGCAGCCGTTTCGATACGCAGTATTTT
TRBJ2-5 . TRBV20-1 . CSALRSETQYF TGCAGTGCCCTAAGGAGTGAGACCCAGTACTTC
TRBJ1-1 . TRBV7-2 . CASTHSVRFNTEAFF TGTGCCAGCACCCACAGCGTCAGATTTAACACTGAAGCTTTCTTT
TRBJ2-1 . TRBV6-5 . CASSSRGTILNEQFF TGTGCCAGCAGCTCTCGCGGGACGATTCTCAATGAGCAGTTCTTC
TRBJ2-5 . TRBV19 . CASSIATVGGSRAHKTQYF TGTGCCAGTAGTATTGCGACGGTTGGGGGAAGCCGAGCACATAAGACCCAGTACTTC
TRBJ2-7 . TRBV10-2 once CASSDNRYEQYF TGCGCCAGCAGTGACAACAGGTACGAGCAGTACTTC
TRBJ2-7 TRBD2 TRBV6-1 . CASCFSGSYEQYF TGTGCCAGCTGTTTTAGCGGGAGTTACGAGCAGTACTTC
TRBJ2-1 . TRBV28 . CASSFGGGNEQFF TGTGCCAGCAGTTTTGGAGGGGGCAATGAGCAGTTCTTC
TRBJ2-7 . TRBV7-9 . CASSLSVANYEQYF TGTGCCAGCAGCTTATCGGTCGCAAACTACGAGCAGTACTTC
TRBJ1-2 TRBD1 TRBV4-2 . CASSPRQGDGYTF TGTGCCAGCAGCCCCAGACAGGGCGATGGCTACACCTTC
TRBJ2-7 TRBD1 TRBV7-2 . CASSLGQGGAVYEQYF TGTGCCAGCAGCTTGGGACAGGGCGGGGCGGTCTACGAGCAGTACTTC
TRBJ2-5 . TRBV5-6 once CASSGVAEGTQYF TGTGCCAGCAGCGGGGTGGCTGAGGGGACCCAGTACTTC
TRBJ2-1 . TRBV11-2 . CASSSRDGGRAHSYNEQFF TGTGCCAGCAGCTCCCGCGACGGCGGACGGGCCCATAGCTACAATGAGCAGTTCTTC
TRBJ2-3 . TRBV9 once CASSAALTGVGDTQYF TGTGCCAGCAGCGCGGCCCTAACGGGAGTGGGAGATACGCAGTATTTT
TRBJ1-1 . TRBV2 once CASSLLQRNTEAFF TGTGCCAGCAGTCTCCTTCAACGGAACACTGAAGCTTTCTTT
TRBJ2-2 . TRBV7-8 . CASSLSGGANTGELFF TGTGCCAGCAGCTTAAGCGGCGGTGCGAACACCGGGGAGCTGTTTTTT
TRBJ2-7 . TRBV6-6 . CASSTRDLSYEQYF TGTGCCAGCAGTACCCGGGACCTCTCCTACGAGCAGTACTTC
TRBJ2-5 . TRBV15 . CATSRGGVKTQYF TGTGCCACCAGCAGAGGTGGGGTTAAGACCCAGTACTTC
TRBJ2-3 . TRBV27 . CASSLLSKELGPDTQYF TGTGCCAGCAGTCTCCTCTCGAAGGAATTAGGCCCAGATACGCAGTATTTT
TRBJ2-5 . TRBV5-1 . CASSQDPNQETQYF TGCGCCAGCAGTCAGGACCCTAACCAAGAGACCCAGTACTTC
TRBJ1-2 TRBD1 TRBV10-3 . CAISIQGAEGYTF TGTGCCATCAGTATACAGGGGGCGGAGGGCTACACCTTC
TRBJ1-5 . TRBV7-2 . CASSLTPGPNQPQHF TGTGCCAGCAGCTTAACGCCAGGCCCCAATCAGCCCCAGCATTTT
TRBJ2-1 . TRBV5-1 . CASSFGTWGEQFF TGCGCCAGCAGCTTTGGGACATGGGGTGAGCAGTTCTTC
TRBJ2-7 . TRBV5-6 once CASSLTYEQYF TGTGCCAGCAGCTTGACCTACGAGCAGTACTTC
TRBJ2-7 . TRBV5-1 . CASSGTGGAYEQYF TGCGCCAGCTCGGGAACAGGTGGGGCCTACGAGCAGTACTTC
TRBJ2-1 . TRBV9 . CASSVEGSGSSYNEQFF TGTGCCAGCAGCGTAGAGGGAAGCGGCAGCTCCTACAATGAGCAGTTCTTC
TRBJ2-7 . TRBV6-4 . CASSDTTRGRPYEQYF TGTGCCAGCAGTGACACGACCCGGGGGCGCCCCTACGAGCAGTACTTC
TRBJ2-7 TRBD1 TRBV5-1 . CASSLGQGHEQYF TGCGCCAGCAGCCTCGGACAGGGGCACGAGCAGTACTTC
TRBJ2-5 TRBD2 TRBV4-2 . CASSQEQLAVETQYF TGTGCCAGCAGCCAAGAACAACTAGCGGTAGAGACCCAGTACTTC
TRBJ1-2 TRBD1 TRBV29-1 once CSVQGAKAEFYGYTF TGCAGCGTACAGGGGGCGAAGGCTGAATTTTATGGCTACACCTTC
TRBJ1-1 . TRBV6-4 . CASSPHRTSEAFF TGTGCCAGCAGTCCCCACAGGACTTCTGAAGCTTTCTTT
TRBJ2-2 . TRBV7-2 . CASSLGALGTGELFF TGTGCCAGCAGCCTGGGGGCGCTGGGGACCGGGGAGCTGTTTTTT
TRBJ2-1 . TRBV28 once CASRQGTKDYNEQFF TGTGCCAGCAGACAGGGTACGAAGGACTACAATGAGCAGTTCTTC
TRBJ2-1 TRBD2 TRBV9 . CASSAGLAVYNEQFF TGTGCCAGCAGCGCCGGACTAGCGGTCTACAATGAGCAGTTCTTC
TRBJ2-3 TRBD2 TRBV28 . CASSFAPSGRGRDTQYF TGTGCCAGCAGTTTCGCGCCTAGCGGGAGGGGGCGGGATACGCAGTATTTT
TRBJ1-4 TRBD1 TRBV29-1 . CSVGGQGFNEKLFF TGCAGCGTGGGGGGACAGGGGTTTAATGAAAAACTGTTTTTT
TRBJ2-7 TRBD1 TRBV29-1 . CSVVRGQAYEQYF TGCAGCGTTGTTAGGGGACAGGCCTACGAGCAGTACTTC
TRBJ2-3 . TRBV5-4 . CASSLTGGDTQYF TGTGCCAGCAGCTTGACCGGAGGGGATACGCAGTATTTT
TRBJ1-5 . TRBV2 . CASSVEGGARQPQHF TGTGCCAGCAGTGTTGAGGGGGGGGCCCGGCAGCCCCAGCATTTT
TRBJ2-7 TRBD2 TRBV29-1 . CSVEGPGTSGTYEQYF TGCAGCGTTGAAGGTCCAGGGACTAGCGGGACCTACGAGCAGTACTTC
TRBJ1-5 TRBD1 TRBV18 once CASSPETGTVQPQHF TGTGCCAGCTCACCAGAGACCGGGACAGTCCAGCCCCAGCATTTT
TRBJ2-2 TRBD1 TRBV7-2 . CASSLRQGKPGGELFF TGTGCCAGCAGCCTACGACAGGGGAAGCCTGGCGGGGAGCTGTTTTTT
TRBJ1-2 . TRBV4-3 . CASSQDGRQVFGGYTF TGCGCCAGCAGCCAAGATGGGAGACAGGTTTTCGGTGGCTACACCTTC